The 10 T cell receptor beta chains in this list originate from one sample, sequenced in a study of response to subunit inactivated influenza vaccine (dated 2018 in TCRdb). The library was produced with RT-PCR. The sample was run on an Illumina HiSeq 2500. TCRdb cleaned the public reads at Q25 with fastp, built clones with MiXCR and kept in-frame beta chains. Identical CDR3 proteins give one entry, which carries the most common genes and DNA. In this sample the table shows approximately 570,000 distinct CDR3 sequences, 7.5% to 8.5% of which occur a single time. The ten biggest clones cover 13% of the sample. Specimen: PBMCs from blood, collected around 25 months after vaccination. These receptors all come from a man between 50 and 69 years old who received an inactivated influenza vaccine. Donor details come from another sample of the same person, matched by shared clones.

This clonotype was detected ten times or more. The chain uses TRBV5-1 and TRBJ1-1, with 10 bases matching TRBD1. The germline V gene has CDR1 SGHRS and CDR2 YFSETQ. CDR3 length equals 16 residues. The V segment lost 4 bases and the J segment 5 bases; nucleotides outside the gene matches: 11. The CDR3 loop is CASSGDRGNFGTEAFF. The CDR3 DNA reads TGCGCCAGCAGCGGGGACAGGGGTAATTTCGGGACTGAAGCTTTCTTT.

The gene calls are TRBV4-2 and TRBJ2-7; D perhaps matches TRBD1 (6 bases). Germline CDR1 and CDR2: LGHNA and YNFKEQ. Deletions cut 0 bases from V and 3 bases from J, with 15 bases between. There are 16 residues in the CDR3. The CDR3 DNA follows: TGTGCCAGCAGCCAAGATTCGGGCAGGGGCGTCTACGAGCAGTACTTC. Its translation is CASSQDSGRGVYEQYF.

This clonotype was detected many times. The J gene is TRBJ2-2, the V gene TRBV4-1; perhaps D is TRBD1 or TRBD2 (5 bases each). There are 16 residues in the CDR3. V was cut by 4 bases and J by 6 bases, with 18 bases left in between. CDR1 and CDR2 from the germline V gene are MGHRA and YSYEKL. The CDR3 DNA reads as TGCGCCAGCAGCCGTTGGCAGGAGAGGGGAGCCGGGGAGCTGTTTTTT. It specifies CASSRWQERGAGELFF.

This clonotype was recorded many times. The chain employs TRBV12-3 or TRBV12-4 and TRBJ1-6; D remains ambiguous. Trimming took off 7 bases at V and 7 bases at J, with 14 bases between the two ends. The CDR3 contains 14 residues. CDR3 in DNA: TGTGCCAGCACCTCTGGGGTCCCAAATTCACCCCTCCACTTT. This translates into CASTSGVPNSPLHF.

CDR3 sequence reads: CASRDSGGSYGYTF. The CDR3 bases are TGTGCCAGCCGGGACTCCGGGGGTTCCTATGGCTACACCTTC. This chain links TRBV28 with TRBJ1-2; possibly TRBD1 for D (5 bases). The CDR3 has 14 residues. Trimming cost V 8 bases and J 4 bases, with 17 bases left between them. Germline-derived CDR1 and CDR2 are MDHEN and SYDVKM.

The CDR3: CATRPGLSSREQYF. DNA of the CDR3: TGTGCCACCCGTCCGGGACTATCTTCTCGCGAGCAGTACTTC. The gene calls are TRBV27 and TRBJ2-7, with 7 bases lining up with TRBD2. V dropped 10 bases and J dropped 6; count of bases not matched to a gene: 15. CDR1 and CDR2 (germline): MNHEY, SMNVEV (reference sequence). CDR3 length equals 14 residues.

A few counts support this clonotype. This rearrangement joins TRBV12-3 or TRBV12-4 to TRBJ1-1, with a tentative D call TRBD1 (6 bases). The CDR3 spans 14 residues. V was clipped by 6 bases and J by 3 bases, with 14 bases between them. CDR3: CASRNGQTYTEAFF. CDR3 in DNA: TGTGCCAGCAGAAATGGACAGACTTACACTGAAGCTTTCTTT.

This clonotype was seen many times. The chain recombines TRBV29-1 with TRBJ2-1; D is possibly TRBD2 (6 bases). There are 14 residues in the CDR3. Trimming pared 7 bases from V and 1 base from J, leaving 14 bases between. Germline CDR1 SQVTM, CDR2 ANQGSEA. CDR3 amino acids: CSAEPGGSYNEQFF. The CDR3 bases are TGCAGCGCCGAGCCCGGGGGATCCTACAATGAGCAGTTCTTC.

The chain joins TRBV20-1 to TRBJ2-7; the D gene is possibly TRBD1 (6 bases). Per germline, CDR1 DFQATT and CDR2 SNEGSKA (reference sequence). The CDR3 extends over 12 amino acids. The CDR3 DNA follows: TGCACGTCCGGGGACAATACCTACGAGCAGTACTTC. It translates to CTSGDNTYEQYF.

The chain uses TRBV9 and TRBJ2-2; D ambiguous. V was pared by 4 bases and J by 2 bases, with 15 bases between. The CDR3 runs to 16 residues. The germline gives CDR1 SGDLS, CDR2 YYNGEE. The CDR3 region is CASSPNLAPNTGELFF. The DNA for the CDR3 is TGTGCCAGCAGCCCCAATCTGGCACCCAACACCGGGGAGCTGTTTTTT.